This passage covers 15 T cell receptor beta chains from one sample sequenced in a study of blood T cell repertoires in COVID-19. Sequencing was performed with immunoSEQ multiplex PCR; in TCRdb, only in-frame clones are kept and a portion is missing. The sample consists of about 150,000 clones, roughly 80% of them appearing once. Sequencing input: PBMCs or T cells enriched from blood (not recorded which). The receptors come from a man aged 45-65 years who had recovered from COVID-19.

This chain connects TRBV29-1 to TRBJ1-5; a possible D gene is TRBD1 (6 bases). This CDR3 comprises 14 residues. Trimming shortened V by 4 bases and J by 2 bases, and 12 bases separated the two germline ends. Per the germline V gene, CDR1 is SQVTM and CDR2 is ANQGSEA. The CDR3 DNA is TGCAGCGTTGTTACAGGGATAGGCAATCAGCCCCAGCATTTT. This sequence encodes CSVVTGIGNQPQHF.

The sample holds a few counts of this clone. The chain carries TRBV19 and TRBJ1-1; 8 bases are a match to TRBD1. The CDR3 totals 16 residues. The V gene end was trimmed by 6 bases and the J gene end by 1 base; junction bases not matched to a gene: 10. CDR1 is LNHDA and CDR2 is SQIVND in the germline V gene (reference sequence). The CDR3 DNA sequence: TGTGCCAGTAGATCGGGGACTCAGGGGGCGAACACTGAAGCTTTCTTT. It yields the protein CASRSGTQGANTEAFF.

The J gene is TRBJ1-1, the V gene TRBV15, with D possibly matching TRBD1 (5 bases). This CDR3 is 15 amino acids long. Germline V lookup: CDR1 LNHNV, CDR2 YYDKDF (reference sequence). With 6 bases removed from V and 0 bases from J, the gap between germline ends came to 14 bases. This CDR3 reads CATRPGGVLNTEAFF. The CDR3 DNA follows: TGTGCCACCAGGCCCGGGGGAGTTTTGAACACTGAAGCTTTCTTT.

The rearrangement joins TRBV3-1 (or the pseudogene TRBV3-2) to TRBJ1-6; D is unclear. Germline lookup yields CDR1 LGHDT and CDR2 YNNKEL (reference sequence). The CDR3 runs to 17 residues. Trimming took 0 bases from V and 0 from J, leaving 9 bases between them. In DNA form, the CDR3 reads TGTGCCAGCAGCCAAGATCGGGGTAGCTCCTATAATTCACCCCTCCACTTT. This codes for CASSQDRGSSYNSPLHF.

CDR3 amino acids: CASSQKMDRPNEKLFF. DNA for the CDR3: TGTGCCAGCAGCCAAAAGATGGACAGGCCTAATGAAAAACTGTTTTTT. This chain uses TRBV14 with TRBJ1-4; 7 positions match TRBD1. The CDR3 is 16 amino acids. V was pared by 2 bases and J by 3 bases, with 6 bases of the junction left unmatched. Germline CDR1 SGHDN, CDR2 FVKESK.

The chain recombines TRBV18 with TRBJ2-6; possible D gene TRBD1, 5 bases. The length of the CDR3 is 15 residues. Germline values: CDR1 KGHSH, CDR2 LQKENI. The V and J ends lost 6 bases and 1 base respectively, with 10 bases between them. DNA of the CDR3: TGTGCCAGCTCCCAGGGCCAATCTGGGGCCAACGTCCTGACTTTC. Protein: CASSQGQSGANVLTF. Full variable domain (missing parts from reference TRBV18 and TRBJ2-6): NAGVMQNPRHLVRRRGQEARLRCSPMKGHSHVYWYRQLPEEGLKFMVYLQKENIIDESGMPKERFSAEFPKEGPSILRIQQVVRGDSAAYFCASSQGQSGANVLTFGAGSRLTVL.

This clone is termed medium-sized. The chain couples TRBV9 to TRBJ2-7; D is perhaps TRBD1 (5 bases). The germline V gene has CDR1 SGDLS and CDR2 YYNGEE. V shed 0 bases and J shed 3 bases, with 7 bases lying between them. There are 13 residues in the CDR3. CDR3 protein: CASSVAQGYEQYF. Here the CDR3 DNA reads TGTGCCAGCAGCGTAGCTCAGGGCTACGAGCAGTACTTC.

In its sample, this clone was seen once. The chain recombines TRBV6-5 with TRBJ1-2; the D gene is possibly TRBD1 (6 bases). Looked up from germline, CDR1 is MNHEY and CDR2 is SVGAGI. V was trimmed by 5 bases and J by 2 bases, leaving 12 bases between them. This CDR3 is 14 amino acids long. Here the CDR3 reads CASSPGTQNYGYTF. The CDR3 DNA reads as TGTGCCAGCAGTCCCGGGACACAGAACTATGGCTACACCTTC.

For this clone: Distinct nucleotide sequences in the sample also encode this CDR3. The CDR3 region has the DNA TGCGCCAGCAGCTTGGGGGGGGGCAATCAGCCCCAGCATTTT. Its protein product is CASSLGGGNQPQHF. The gene calls are TRBV5-1 and TRBJ1-5; maybe TRBD1 (5 bases). Germline CDR1 SGHRS, CDR2 YFSETQ. The CDR3 spans 14 residues. Trimming took 0 bases from V and 2 from J, leaving 6 bases between them.

The CDR3, as DNA: TGTGCCAGCAGTTACGAGGCAATCTATAATTCACCCCTCCACTTT. Its translation: CASSYEAIYNSPLHF. The chain is built from TRBV6-2 or TRBV6-3 and TRBJ1-6, with unresolved D. Germline values: CDR1 MNHEY, CDR2 SVGEGT. With 2 bases removed from V and 3 bases from J, the gap between germline ends came to 8 bases. The CDR3 is 15 residues long.

The chain carries TRBV6-2 or TRBV6-3 and TRBJ2-1; D unresolved. This CDR3 has 14 amino acids. Trimming left V 6 bases short and J 4 bases short, with 13 bases between. Germline loops: CDR1 MNHEY, CDR2 SVGEGT. This CDR3 reads CASSLTDSYNEQFF. The CDR3 region has the DNA TGTGCCAGCAGCCTCACAGATTCATACAATGAGCAGTTCTTC.

The chain couples TRBV2 to TRBJ1-2; perhaps TRBD1 as D (5 bases). Germline assignment: CDR1 SNHLY and CDR2 FYNNEI. This CDR3 has 13 residues. V lost 7 bases to trimming and J lost 4 bases, with 13 bases between them. CDR3: CASIKGVGYGYTF. The CDR3, as DNA: TGTGCCAGCATAAAAGGGGTTGGCTATGGCTACACCTTC.

V and J are TRBV6-2 or TRBV6-3 and TRBJ1-5; weak D call: TRBD1 (6 bases). CDR1 is MNHEY and CDR2 is SVGEGT in the germline V gene. Deletions cut 8 bases from V and 3 bases from J, with 20 bases between. This CDR3 region has 16 residues. CDR3 sequence reads: CASGSWGHGPNQPQHF. CDR3 in DNA: TGTGCCAGCGGTTCATGGGGACACGGTCCCAATCAGCCCCAGCATTTT.

The chain has TRBV11-3 and TRBJ2-3; TRBD2 matches 9 bases. CDR3 length equals 14 residues. Germline V gene lookup returns CDR1 SGHNT and CDR2 YENEEA. The junction had 4 bases not matched to a gene; V was cut back by 5 bases and J by 4 bases. The DNA of the CDR3 is TGTGCCAGCAGCGCGGGAGGGGGACCAGATACGCAGTATTTT. It yields the protein CASSAGGGPDTQYF.

This clone appeared a single time. The chain has TRBV14 and TRBJ2-1; 12 nucleotides agree with TRBD1. The V gene's germline CDR1 is SGHDN and CDR2 FVKESK. The CDR3 is 15 amino acids. V shed 3 bases and J 7 bases; nucleotides not matched to a gene: 4. CDR3 residues: CASSHRDRGLNEQFF. For the CDR3, the DNA is TGTGCCAGCAGCCACCGGGACAGGGGGCTAAATGAGCAGTTCTTC.